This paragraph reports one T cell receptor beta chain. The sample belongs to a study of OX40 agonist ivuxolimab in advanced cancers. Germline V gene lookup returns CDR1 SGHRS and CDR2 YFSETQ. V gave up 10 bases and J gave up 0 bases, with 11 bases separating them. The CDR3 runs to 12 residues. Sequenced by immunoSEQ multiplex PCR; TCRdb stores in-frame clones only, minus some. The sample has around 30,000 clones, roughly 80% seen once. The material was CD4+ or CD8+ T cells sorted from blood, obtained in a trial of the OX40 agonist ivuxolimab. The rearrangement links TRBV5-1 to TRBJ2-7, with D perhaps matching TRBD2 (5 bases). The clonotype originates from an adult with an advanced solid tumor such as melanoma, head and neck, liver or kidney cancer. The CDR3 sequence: CAGTGSSYEQYF. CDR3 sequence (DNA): TGCGCCGGCACGGGGAGCTCCTACGAGCAGTACTTC.